This T cell receptor (beta chain) was sequenced in a study of blood T cell repertoires in COVID-19. At the level of the study: COVID-19 samples collected from the United States, Italy and Spain covered acute and convalescent phases. In each case, the material was cDNA or gDNA derived from T cells, B-cell-depleted T cells, or PBMCs.

Per the original methods: Amplification from reference gene primers served as the basis for estimated nucleated cell counts. The repertoire was sequenced with immunoSEQ multiplex PCR; TCRdb's copy has only in-frame clones and lacks some. V and J calls and clone size are given by that table; D and trimming were obtained from the DNA. The data contain 200,000 to 300,000 clones, around nine tenths of them singletons. The V and J ends lost 0 bases and 2 bases respectively, with 8 bases between them. CDR1 is SGHRS and CDR2 is YFSETQ in the germline V gene. This CDR3 spans 14 amino acids. Specimen: peripheral blood. This TCR derives from a man aged 35-49 years who had recovered from COVID-19. The chain links TRBV5-1 to TRBJ2-5; D is uncertain. For the CDR3, the DNA is TGCGCCAGCAGCTTGGGTCAGTTACAAGAGACCCAGTACTTC. It codes for CASSLGQLQETQYF.